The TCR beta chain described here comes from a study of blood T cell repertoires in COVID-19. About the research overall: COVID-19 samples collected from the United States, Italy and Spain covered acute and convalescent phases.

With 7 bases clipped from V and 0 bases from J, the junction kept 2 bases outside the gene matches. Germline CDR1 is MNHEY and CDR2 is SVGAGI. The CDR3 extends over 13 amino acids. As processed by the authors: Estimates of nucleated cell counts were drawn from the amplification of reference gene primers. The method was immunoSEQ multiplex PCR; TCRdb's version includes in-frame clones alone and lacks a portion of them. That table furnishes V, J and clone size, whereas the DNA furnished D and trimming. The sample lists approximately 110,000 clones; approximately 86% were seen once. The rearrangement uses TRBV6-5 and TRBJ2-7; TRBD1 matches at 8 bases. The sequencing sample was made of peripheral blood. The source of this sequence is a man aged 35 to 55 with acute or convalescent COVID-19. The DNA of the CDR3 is TGTGCCAGCACCAGGGGGCCCTCCTACGAGCAGTACTTC. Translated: CASTRGPSYEQYF.